This T cell receptor beta chain emerged from a study of T cells in women clearing cervical HPV infection. General study points: CIN3+ cases had significantly higher TCR richness than controls; evenness did not differ. TRBV6-7 relative abundance averaged about 0.11% in cases and approximately 0.15% in controls.

The table came from immunoSEQ multiplex PCR; TCRdb's copy has only in-frame clones and leaves some out. The listing records tens of thousands of clones. In the case of this clone: Its cognate antigen is unknown. The read finishes 3 residues shy of the CDR3 end, and the germline J gene is used to complete it.

Deletions cut 2 bases from V and 4 bases from J, with 11 bases between. CDR3 length: 14 amino acids. Per germline, CDR1 SGHTA and CDR2 FQGNSA. Input material: blood buffy coat. The TCR comes from a woman aged 18-70 years with a cervical HPV16 infection that either progressed to CIN3+ or cleared (not recorded which). The chain links TRBV7-2 to TRBJ1-1, with D possibly TRBD1 on 5 matching bases. Partial CDR3 DNA: TGTGCCAGCAGCTTACAGGGTTATTTCACTGAA. Amino acids: CASSLQGYFTE. The entire CDR3 protein is CASSLQGYFTEAFF.